This T cell receptor (beta chain) stems from a study of tumor-infiltrating lymphocytes in primary liver carcinoma. Bulk tissue was left unsorted, and RNA and DNA were co-extracted from 20-30 mg of it. Each participant had primary liver carcinoma, and surgical resection was the treatment. Each tumor had five separate regions sampled. As concerns this clonotype: Its antigen is not known. The junction and the germline gene differ at one end; a read error may be behind it.

Looked up from germline, CDR1 is MNHEY and CDR2 is SVGEGT. The CDR3 covers 14 residues. TCR beta cDNA was reverse-transcribed from 450 to 500 ng of total RNA. The reaction used a constant-region primer and ProtoScript II reverse transcriptase. Slightly modified ARM-PCR with three nested multiplex PCR rounds yielded TCR beta libraries. Amplification in the first two PCR rounds was performed using TRBV1-TRBV30 forward primers and a C-beta reverse primer for roughly 9 cycles each. Each CDR3 protein is one row after TCRdb ran MiXCR on the multiplex PCR reads. The table includes 150,000 to 200,000 distinct CDR3 sequences, around 85% detected once. Study-level results: Lower overlap was observed for tumor-adjacent and tumor-blood pairs relative to tumor region pairs. Tumors had a significantly higher top-250-clone fraction than blood (p = 0.039).

What was sequenced was tumor tissue from primary liver carcinoma. This receptor was identified in a man in his forties with primary liver carcinoma and hepatitis B virus infection. The rearrangement uses TRBV6-2 or TRBV6-3 and TRBJ1-1; D remains ambiguous. CDR3 region: CASSHSSRNTEAIF. The CDR3 coding sequence is TGTGCCAGCAGTCACTCGAGTCGGAACACTGAAGCTATCTTT.